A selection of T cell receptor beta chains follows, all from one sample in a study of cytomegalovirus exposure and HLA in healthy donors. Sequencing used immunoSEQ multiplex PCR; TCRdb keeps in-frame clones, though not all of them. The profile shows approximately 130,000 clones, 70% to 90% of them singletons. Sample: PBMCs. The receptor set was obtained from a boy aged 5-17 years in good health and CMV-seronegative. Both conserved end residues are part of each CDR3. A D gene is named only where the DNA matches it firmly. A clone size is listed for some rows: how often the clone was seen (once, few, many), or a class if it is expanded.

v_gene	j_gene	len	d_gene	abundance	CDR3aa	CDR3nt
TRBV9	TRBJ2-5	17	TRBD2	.	CASSVEGLAGPQETQYF	TGTGCCAGCAGCGTAGAGGGACTAGCGGGGCCCCAAGAGACCCAGTACTTC
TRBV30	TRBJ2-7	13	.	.	CAWSVQLHYEQYF	TGTGCCTGGAGTGTTCAACTACACTACGAGCAGTACTTC
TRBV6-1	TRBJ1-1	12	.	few	CASSVSYTEAFF	TGTGCCAGCAGTGTGAGTTACACTGAAGCTTTCTTT
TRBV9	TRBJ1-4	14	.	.	CASSIRGANEKLFF	TGTGCCAGCAGCATCAGGGGCGCTAATGAAAAACTGTTTTTT
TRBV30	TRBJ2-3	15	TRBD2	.	CAWSVSREATDTQYF	TGTGCCTGGAGTGTCTCCCGGGAGGCCACAGATACGCAGTATTTT
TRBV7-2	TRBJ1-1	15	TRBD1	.	CASTKTGGVNTEAFF	TGTGCCAGCACCAAAACAGGGGGGGTGAACACTGAAGCTTTCTTT
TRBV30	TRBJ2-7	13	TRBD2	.	CAWRGGRAAEQYF	TGTGCCTGGAGGGGCGGGAGGGCCGCCGAGCAGTACTTC
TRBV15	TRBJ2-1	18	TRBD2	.	CATSRGISGGQPYNEQFF	TGTGCCACCAGCAGAGGAATTAGCGGGGGCCAGCCATACAATGAGCAGTTCTTC
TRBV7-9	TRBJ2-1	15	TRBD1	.	CASSSDRGPYNEQFF	TGTGCCAGCAGCTCGGACAGGGGCCCCTACAATGAGCAGTTCTTC
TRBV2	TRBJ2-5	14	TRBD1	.	CASSSAGGWETQYF	TGTGCCAGCAGTAGCGCAGGGGGATGGGAGACCCAGTACTTC
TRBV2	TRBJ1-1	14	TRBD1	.	CASAGQGLVTEAFF	TGTGCCAGCGCGGGACAGGGATTGGTCACTGAAGCTTTCTTT
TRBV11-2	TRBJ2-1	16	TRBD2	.	CASSSLLAGGNNEQFF	TGTGCCAGCAGCTCCTTACTAGCGGGAGGAAACAATGAGCAGTTCTTC
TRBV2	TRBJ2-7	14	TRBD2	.	CASSLKRGGSEQYF	TGTGCCAGCAGTCTGAAGCGGGGAGGAAGCGAGCAGTACTTC
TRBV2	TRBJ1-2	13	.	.	CASTQTENYGYTF	TGTGCCAGCACCCAGACAGAAAACTATGGCTACACCTTC
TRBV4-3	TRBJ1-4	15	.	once	CASSQQGLSNEKLFF	TGCGCCAGCAGCCAACAGGGTCTCTCTAATGAAAAACTGTTTTTT
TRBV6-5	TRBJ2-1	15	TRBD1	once	CASSDRDRAEDEQFF	TGTGCCAGCAGCGACCGGGACAGGGCTGAAGATGAGCAGTTCTTC
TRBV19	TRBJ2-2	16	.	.	CASSMPSGQNTGELFF	TGTGCCAGTAGTATGCCCTCGGGACAGAACACCGGGGAGCTGTTTTTT
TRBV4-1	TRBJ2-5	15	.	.	CASSQEGLRVETQYF	TGCGCCAGCAGCCAAGAAGGACTACGGGTGGAGACCCAGTACTTC
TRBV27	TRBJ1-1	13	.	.	CASSLTRVTEAFF	TGTGCCAGCAGTTTAACCCGGGTCACTGAAGCTTTCTTT
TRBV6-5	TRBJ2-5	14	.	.	CASSYRGGGETQYF	TGTGCCAGCAGTTACAGGGGTGGAGGGGAGACCCAGTACTTC
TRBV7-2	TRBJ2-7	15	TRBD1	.	CASSAGQASSYEQYF	TGTGCCAGCAGCGCAGGACAGGCGAGCTCCTACGAGCAGTACTTC
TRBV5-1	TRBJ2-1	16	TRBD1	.	CASSQATGGSYNEQFF	TGCGCCAGCAGCCAGGCGACAGGGGGCTCCTACAATGAGCAGTTCTTC
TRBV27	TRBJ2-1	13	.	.	CASSYSSYNEQFF	TGTGCCAGCAGTTACAGCTCCTACAATGAGCAGTTCTTC
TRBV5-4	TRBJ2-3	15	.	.	CASSLRVALTDTQYF	TGTGCCAGCAGCTTGAGGGTAGCGCTCACAGATACGCAGTATTTT
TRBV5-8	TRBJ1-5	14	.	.	CASSLVLSNQPQHF	TGTGCCAGCAGCTTAGTCCTAAGCAATCAGCCCCAGCATTTT
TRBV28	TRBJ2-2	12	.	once	CASSSRNGELFF	TGTGCCAGCAGTTCGAGGAACGGGGAGCTGTTTTTT
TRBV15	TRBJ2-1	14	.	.	CATSRDLLVNEQFF	TGTGCCACCAGCAGAGATCTTCTAGTCAATGAGCAGTTCTTC
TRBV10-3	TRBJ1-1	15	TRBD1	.	CAISDPGQINTEAFF	TGTGCCATCAGTGACCCGGGACAGATCAACACTGAAGCTTTCTTT
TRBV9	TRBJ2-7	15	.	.	CASSEGPGQNYEQYF	TGTGCCAGCAGCGAGGGCCCAGGACAGAACTACGAGCAGTACTTC
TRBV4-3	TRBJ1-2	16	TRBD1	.	CASSQGGAGGSEGYTF	TGCGCCAGCAGCCAAGGAGGGGCAGGGGGCTCTGAAGGCTACACCTTC
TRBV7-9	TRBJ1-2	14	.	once	CASSSSRRNYGYTF	TGTGCCAGCAGCTCGTCCAGGAGGAACTATGGCTACACCTTC
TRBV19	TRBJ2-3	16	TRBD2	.	CASSTSGGGAADTQYF	TGTGCCAGTAGTACCTCTGGCGGGGGGGCCGCAGATACGCAGTATTTT
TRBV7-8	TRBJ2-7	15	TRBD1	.	CASSAGTGDPYEQYF	TGTGCCAGCAGCGCCGGGACAGGCGATCCCTACGAGCAGTACTTC
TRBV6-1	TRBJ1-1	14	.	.	CASSRRDKSTEAFF	TGTGCCAGCAGTCGACGGGACAAATCCACTGAAGCTTTCTTT
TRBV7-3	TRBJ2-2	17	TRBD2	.	CASGLTSGGTRTGELFF	TGTGCCAGCGGCCTGACTAGCGGGGGAACCCGGACCGGGGAGCTGTTTTTT
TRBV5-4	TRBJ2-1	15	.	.	CASSLVGATYNEQFF	TGTGCCAGCAGCCTGGTAGGAGCGACCTACAATGAGCAGTTCTTC
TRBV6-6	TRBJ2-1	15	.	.	CASEGTPPKGDEQFF	TGTGCCAGCGAGGGGACTCCTCCTAAAGGAGATGAGCAGTTCTTC
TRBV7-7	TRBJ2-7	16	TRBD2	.	CASSPGASGSPYEQYF	TGTGCTAGCAGCCCAGGGGCTAGCGGGAGCCCCTACGAGCAGTACTTC
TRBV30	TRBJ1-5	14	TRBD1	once	CAWTGTGSGQPQHF	TGTGCCTGGACCGGGACAGGGAGTGGTCAGCCCCAGCATTTT
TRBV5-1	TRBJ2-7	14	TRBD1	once	CASSLRTGKYEQYF	TGCGCCAGCAGCTTGAGGACAGGGAAATACGAGCAGTACTTC
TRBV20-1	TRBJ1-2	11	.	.	CSASPQMDSTF	TGCAGTGCTAGCCCCCAGATGGACAGCACCTTC
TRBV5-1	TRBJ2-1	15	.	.	CASSRDSSSYNEQFF	TGCGCCAGCAGCCGGGACTCCAGCTCCTACAATGAGCAGTTCTTC
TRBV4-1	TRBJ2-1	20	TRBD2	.	CASRTLGLAGPNRSYNEQFF	TGCGCCAGCCGCACACTTGGACTAGCGGGTCCGAACCGCTCCTACAATGAGCAGTTCTTC
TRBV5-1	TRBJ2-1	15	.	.	CASSRGGGSYNEQFF	TGCGCCAGCAGCCGTGGAGGCGGGTCCTACAATGAGCAGTTCTTC
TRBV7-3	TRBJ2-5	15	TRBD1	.	CASSLTRDSQETQYF	TGTGCCAGCAGCTTAACGAGGGACAGCCAAGAGACCCAGTACTTC
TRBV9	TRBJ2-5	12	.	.	CASSASKETQYF	TGTGCCAGCAGCGCATCCAAAGAGACCCAGTACTTC
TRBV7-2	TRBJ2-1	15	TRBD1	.	CASSLDRGTYNEQFF	TGTGCCAGCAGCTTAGACAGGGGAACCTACAATGAGCAGTTCTTC
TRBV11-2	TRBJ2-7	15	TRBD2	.	CASRKGGLAGEERYF	TGTGCCAGCAGAAAGGGAGGCCTAGCGGGAGAGGAACGGTACTTC
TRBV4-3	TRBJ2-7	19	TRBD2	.	CASSQARTSGGPWGYEQYF	TGCGCCAGCAGCCAAGCACGGACTAGCGGGGGGCCTTGGGGCTACGAGCAGTACTTC
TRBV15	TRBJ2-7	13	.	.	CATRVSAASEQYF	TGTGCCACCAGAGTATCGGCGGCCAGCGAGCAGTACTTC
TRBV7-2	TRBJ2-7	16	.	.	CASSLTRLADRFEQYF	TGTGCCAGCAGCTTAACACGACTAGCCGACAGGTTCGAGCAGTACTTC
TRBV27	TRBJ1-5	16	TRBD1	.	CASSSTWDRENQPQHF	TGTGCCAGCAGTTCGACCTGGGACAGGGAGAATCAGCCCCAGCATTTT
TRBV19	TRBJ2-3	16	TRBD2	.	CASSPLAGGGTDTQYF	TGTGCCAGTAGTCCTCTAGCGGGGGGGGGCACAGATACGCAGTATTTT
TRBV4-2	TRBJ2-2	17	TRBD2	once	CASSQDSSGGPTGELFF	TGTGCCAGCAGCCAAGATTCTAGCGGGGGACCCACCGGGGAGCTGTTTTTT